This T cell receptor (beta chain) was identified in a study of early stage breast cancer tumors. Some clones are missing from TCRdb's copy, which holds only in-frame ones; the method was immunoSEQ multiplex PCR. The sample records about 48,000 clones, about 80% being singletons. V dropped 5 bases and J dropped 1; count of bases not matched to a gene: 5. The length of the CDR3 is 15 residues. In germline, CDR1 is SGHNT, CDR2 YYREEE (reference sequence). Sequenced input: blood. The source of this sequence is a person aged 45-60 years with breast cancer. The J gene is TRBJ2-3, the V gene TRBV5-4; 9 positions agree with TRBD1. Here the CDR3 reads CASRSDRGGTDTQYF. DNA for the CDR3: TGTGCCAGCAGGAGTGACAGGGGGGGCACAGATACGCAGTATTTT.